These 21 T cell receptor beta chains came from one sample sequenced in a study of cytomegalovirus exposure and HLA in healthy donors (dated by TCRdb to about 2017). Libraries were built with the immunoSEQ multiplex PCR assay. A mixture of 60 forward primers for TCR Vbeta segments and 13 reverse primers for TCR Jbeta segments was used in the multiplex PCR. The table was pulled from immuneACCESS by TCRdb, which kept in-frame rearrangements only. Such tables lose some clones; where checked, under half of the loss comes from unresolved V genes, and the rest has no known cause. For this sample the table gives approximately 97,000 clones, of which 81% were detected only once. The ten top clones hold about 5.5% of the sample. Sequencing was carried out using PBMCs. All receptors come from a man in his forties or fifties in good health and CMV-seropositive.

This clone came up a few times. The V gene is TRBV5-6, the J gene TRBJ1-2; 8 nucleotides align to TRBD1. Trimming cost V 0 bases and J 3 bases; bases outside gene matches: 4. The CDR3 has 15 amino acids. Germline V gives CDR1 SGHDT, CDR2 YYEEEE. CDR3 DNA sequence: TGTGCCAGCAGCTTGGGCCAGGGGGCATACTATGGCTACACCTTC. Protein product: CASSLGQGAYYGYTF. Complete variable domain (other parts from reference TRBV5-6 and TRBJ1-2): DAGVTQSPTHLIKTRGQQVTLRCSPKSGHDTVSWYQQALGQGPQFIFQYYEEEERQRGNFPDRFSGHQFPNYSSELNVNALLLGDSALYLCASSLGQGAYYGYTFGSGTRLTVV.

The V and J genes are TRBV6-5 and TRBJ2-7; D is perhaps TRBD2 (6 bases). Germline V CDR1 and CDR2: MNHEY, SVGAGI. V lost 4 bases and J 2 bases, leaving 18 bases between the germline ends. CDR3 length equals 16 residues. CDR3 sequence: CASSLLRTGVTYEQYF. Here the CDR3 DNA reads TGTGCCAGCAGTTTACTACGGACGGGGGTAACCTACGAGCAGTACTTC.

J is TRBJ2-3 and V is TRBV9; D unresolved. The CDR3 sequence is 13 residues long. Germline values: CDR1 SGDLS, CDR2 YYNGEE. V was cut by 0 bases and J by 6 bases, with 8 bases left in between. The CDR3 here is CASSVDMWDTQYF. The CDR3 region has the DNA TGTGCCAGCAGCGTAGACATGTGGGATACGCAGTATTTT.

The chain has TRBV6-1 and TRBJ2-1; 10 bases match TRBD2. V trimming: 6 bases; J trimming: 7 bases; junction bases outside the gene matches: 9. CDR3 size: 15 residues. Germline CDR1 reads MNHNS; CDR2 reads SASEGT. This chain's CDR3 is CASRTGLAYTNEQFF. In DNA form, the CDR3 reads TGTGCCAGCAGGACGGGACTAGCGTACACTAATGAGCAGTTCTTC.

In regard to this clone: A junction boundary mismatches the germline segment, possibly from a read error. V usage is TRBV7-9 and J usage is TRBJ1-2; 10 nucleotides agree with TRBD1. Germline V gene sequence: CDR1 SEHNR, CDR2 FQNEAQ (reference sequence). This CDR3 contains 17 residues. CDR3 region: CSSSPQLGQGLGNGYTF. As DNA, the CDR3 is TGTTCCAGCAGCCCCCAATTGGGACAGGGGCTGGGGAATGGCTACACCTTC.

The rearrangement joins TRBV23-1 to TRBJ2-1, with 8 bases fitting TRBD2. TRBV23-1 is assigned to the ORF class and has an uncertain function. This CDR3 has 19 amino acids. J lost 7 bases, V lost 0 bases, and 17 bases had no gene match. The CDR3 reads CASSQSGSPAAGDVNEQFF. The DNA of the CDR3 is TGCGCCAGCAGTCAATCAGGTTCCCCAGCAGCGGGAGATGTGAATGAGCAGTTCTTC.

The chain carries TRBV28 and TRBJ1-2; D is ambiguous. V was shortened by 6 bases and J by 9 bases, with 17 bases between the two germline ends. CDR3 size: 13 residues. In germline, CDR1 is MDHEN, CDR2 SYDVKM. This CDR3 is CASSPRLSGRYTF. CDR3 coding DNA: TGTGCCAGCAGCCCCCGTTTGTCTGGGCGCTACACCTTC.

This chain's CDR3 is CASSLLSGISYEQYF. CDR3 nucleotide sequence: TGCGCCAGCAGCTTACTTAGCGGAATCTCCTACGAGCAGTACTTC. This chain joins TRBV4-1 and TRBJ2-7, with D possibly being TRBD2 (6 bases). Trimming took 5 bases from V and 0 from J, leaving 14 bases between them. The CDR3 is made up of 15 amino acids. Looked up from germline, CDR1 is MGHRA and CDR2 is YSYEKL.

The chain joins TRBV10-3 to TRBJ2-3; TRBD2 is a possible D gene (5 bases). V lost 8 bases and J 3 bases, leaving 18 bases between the germline ends. The germline CDR1 and CDR2 sequences are ENHRY and SYGVKD. The CDR3 totals 15 residues. The CDR3, as DNA: TGTGCCATCGGTATAAGGGAGCGAGGGACAGATACGCAGTATTTT. Translated: CAIGIRERGTDTQYF.

The chain combines TRBV2 with TRBJ1-5; D gene unclear. The germline CDR1 and CDR2 sequences are SNHLY and FYNNEI. The CDR3 runs 15 residues. Trimming took off 6 bases at V and 0 bases at J, with 12 bases between the two ends. The chain's CDR3 is CASRATAISNQPQHF. The CDR3 coding sequence is TGTGCCAGCAGGGCCACAGCTATTAGCAATCAGCCCCAGCATTTT.

V is TRBV5-5 and J is TRBJ1-2; 12 bases map to TRBD1. Trimming at V came to 0 bases and at J to 8 bases, leaving 5 bases not matched to a gene. This CDR3 comprises 15 residues. CDR1 is SGHKS, CDR2 YYEKEE, per germline (reference sequence). The CDR3, as DNA: TGTGCCAGCAGCTTGGGGGACAGGGGGCTGCCCGGCTACACCTTC. Translated: CASSLGDRGLPGYTF.

This clone was seen a few times. This sequence joins TRBV19 and TRBJ1-3; 8 bases are a match to TRBD1. V was clipped by 8 bases and J by 1 base; unmatched bases: 10. This CDR3 has 16 amino acids. CDR1 and CDR2 (germline): LNHDA, SQIVND (reference sequence). The DNA of the CDR3 is TGTGCCAGTGTCATGACAGGGGTCAATTCTGGAAACACCATATATTTT. Its protein product is CASVMTGVNSGNTIYF.

V gene TRBV4-1 combines with J gene TRBJ1-3, with D perhaps matching TRBD1 (6 bases). The V gene lost 1 base and the J gene lost 5 bases, with 12 bases spanning the gap. In germline, CDR1 is MGHRA, CDR2 YSYEKL. The CDR3 covers 15 residues. The CDR3 spells CASSQGDRNRNTIYF. The CDR3, as DNA: TGCGCCAGCAGCCAAGGAGACAGGAACAGAAACACCATATATTTT.

This chain uses TRBV7-2 with TRBJ1-6, with D possibly being TRBD1 (5 bases). V gave up 6 bases and J gave up 10 bases, with 13 bases separating them. Germline V gene lookup returns CDR1 SGHTA and CDR2 FQGNSA. The CDR3 loop spans 13 amino acids. CDR3 residues: CASREGRRSPLHF. The CDR3, as DNA: TGTGCCAGCAGGGAGGGGAGACGATCACCCCTCCACTTT. The complete variable domain, with remaining parts taken from reference TRBV7-2 and TRBJ1-6, reads GAGVSQSPSNKVTEKGKDVELRCDPISGHTALYWYRQSLGQGLEFLIYFQGNSAPDKSGLPSDRFSAERTGGSVSTLTIQRTQQEDSAVYLCASREGRRSPLHFGNGTRLTVT.

The chain has TRBV9 and TRBJ2-5, with D perhaps matching TRBD1 (6 bases). The germline V gene has CDR1 SGDLS and CDR2 YYNGEE. V was clipped by 2 bases and J by 2 bases, with 13 bases between them. The CDR3 runs 15 residues. As DNA, the CDR3 is TGTGCCAGCAGCGTCCAGGGGAATCGGCAAGAGACCCAGTACTTC. This sequence encodes CASSVQGNRQETQYF.

A word on this clone: In the same sample, other DNA sequences code for this CDR3. The rearrangement uses TRBV5-1 and TRBJ2-5, with D hard to call. The V end lost 0 bases, the J end lost 1 base, and 7 bases lay between the germline ends. This CDR3 region has 14 residues. Germline V gene sequence: CDR1 SGHRS, CDR2 YFSETQ. The DNA for the CDR3 is TGCGCCAGCAGCTTGGGTGGCAGCCAAGAGACCCAGTACTTC. It translates to CASSLGGSQETQYF. Full variable domain (missing parts from reference TRBV5-1 and TRBJ2-5): KAGVTQTPRYLIKTRGQQVTLSCSPISGHRSVSWYQQTPGQGLQFLFEYFSETQRNKGNFPGRFSGRQFSNSRSEMNVSTLELGDSALYLCASSLGGSQETQYFGPGTRLLVL.

This sequence joins TRBV2 and TRBJ1-1; 8 nucleotides align to TRBD1. The CDR3 covers 13 residues. Germline assignment: CDR1 SNHLY and CDR2 FYNNEI. J gave up 4 bases and V 6 bases, and 4 bases lay outside the gene matches. The CDR3, as DNA: TGTGCCAGCAGCAGGGGGCTGCGCACTGAAGCTTTCTTT. It encodes CASSRGLRTEAFF. The complete variable domain, with remaining parts taken from reference TRBV2 and TRBJ1-1, reads EPEVTQTPSHQVTQMGQEVILRCVPISNHLYFYWYRQILGQKVEFLVSFYNNEISEKSEIFDDQFSVERPDGSNFTLKIRSTKLEDSAMYFCASSRGLRTEAFFGQGTRLTVV.

V and J are TRBV7-8 and TRBJ2-3; no clear D gene. Trimming cost V 1 base and J 6 bases, with 11 bases left between them. CDR3 length: 14 residues. The germline V gene has CDR1 SGHVS and CDR2 FQNEAQ. The CDR3 is CASSLGRNTDTQYF. In DNA form, the CDR3 reads TGTGCCAGCAGCTTAGGGAGAAATACCGATACGCAGTATTTT.

For the CDR3, the DNA is TGTGCCAGCTCACCACGGGACAGGGGGAGAGGCTACACCTTC. As protein: CASSPRDRGRGYTF. The gene calls are TRBV18 and TRBJ1-2; TRBD1 aligns across 11 bases. The germline V gene encodes CDR1 KGHSH and CDR2 LQKENI. J lost 8 bases, V lost 1 base, and 3 bases had no gene match. CDR3 length: 14 amino acids. The full variable domain, its missing parts supplied by reference TRBV18 and TRBJ1-2, is NAGVMQNPRHLVRRRGQEARLRCSPMKGHSHVYWYRQLPEEGLKFMVYLQKENIIDESGMPKERFSAEFPKEGPSILRIQQVVRGDSAAYFCASSPRDRGRGYTFGSGTRLTVV.

The genes are TRBV5-1 and TRBJ1-4; 8 positions agree with TRBD1. Germline V gene sequence: CDR1 SGHRS, CDR2 YFSETQ. Trimming at V came to 8 bases and at J to 3 bases, leaving 3 bases not matched to a gene. This CDR3 region has 13 residues. CDR3 DNA: TGCGCCAGTCGGACAGGGCCTAATGAAAAACTGTTTTTT. It yields the protein CASRTGPNEKLFF.

This clone was detected once. V is TRBV28 and J is TRBJ2-7; 10 positions match TRBD1. After removal of 6 bases from V and 8 bases from J, the junction contained 10 bases not matched to a gene. The germline gives CDR1 MDHEN, CDR2 SYDVKM. This CDR3 has 14 residues. The CDR3 is CASSGDRGFSKQYF. The CDR3 nucleotides are TGTGCCAGCAGCGGGGACAGGGGATTTAGTAAGCAGTACTTC.